Presented here are 2 T cell receptor beta chains from one specimen sequenced in a study of T cells after yellow fever vaccination. TCRdb itself ran the 5' RACE reads through MiXCR, one entry per CDR3 protein. Among about 360,000 distinct CDR3 sequences listed, approximately 6% were seen once. The material sequenced was PBMCs, taken 5 days after the yellow fever booster vaccination. These receptors were taken from a young man who received the YFV17D yellow fever vaccine.

This clonotype was picked up many times. This chain links TRBV10-3 with TRBJ2-1; either TRBD1 or TRBD2 may fit D (6 bases each). The V gene's germline CDR1 is ENHRY and CDR2 SYGVKD. There are 17 residues in the CDR3. The germline V and J ends were trimmed by 3 bases and 5 bases, with 20 bases remaining between them. CDR3 sequence reads: CAISDRGSGLGDNEQFF. The CDR3 region has the DNA TGTGCCATCAGTGACAGGGGTAGCGGCCTGGGGGACAATGAGCAGTTCTTC.

Concerning this clonotype itself: A read error may account for a junction end that differs from germline. This chain connects TRBV20-1 to TRBJ2-6; 8 bases align to TRBD1. The CDR3 consists of 15 residues. Germline CDR1 reads DFQATT; CDR2 reads SNEGSKA (reference sequence). CDR3 loop: CCARTGSHGANVLTF. DNA for the CDR3: TGCTGTGCACGGACAGGGTCTCATGGGGCCAACGTCCTGACTTTC.